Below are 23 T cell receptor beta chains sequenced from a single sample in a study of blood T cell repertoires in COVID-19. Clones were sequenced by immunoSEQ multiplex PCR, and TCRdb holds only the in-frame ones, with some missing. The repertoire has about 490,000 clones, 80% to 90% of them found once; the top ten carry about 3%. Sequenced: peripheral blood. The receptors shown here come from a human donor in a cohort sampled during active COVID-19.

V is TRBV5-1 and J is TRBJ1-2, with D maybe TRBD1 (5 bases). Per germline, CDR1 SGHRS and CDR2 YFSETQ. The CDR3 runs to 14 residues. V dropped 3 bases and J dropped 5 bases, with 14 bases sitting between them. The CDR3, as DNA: TGCGCCAGCAGCTCGGAGGGCTCAGGGTATGGCTACACCTTC. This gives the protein CASSSEGSGYGYTF.

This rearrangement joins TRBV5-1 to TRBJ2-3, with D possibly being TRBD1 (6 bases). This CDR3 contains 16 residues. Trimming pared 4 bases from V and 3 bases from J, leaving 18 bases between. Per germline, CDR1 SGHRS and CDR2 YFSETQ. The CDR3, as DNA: TGCGCCAGCAGCCCAACAGGGACCCCGGTGACAGATACGCAGTATTTT. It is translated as CASSPTGTPVTDTQYF. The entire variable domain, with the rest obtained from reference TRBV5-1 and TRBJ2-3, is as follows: KAGVTQTPRYLIKTRGQQVTLSCSPISGHRSVSWYQQTPGQGLQFLFEYFSETQRNKGNFPGRFSGRQFSNSRSEMNVSTLELGDSALYLCASSPTGTPVTDTQYFGPGTRLTVL.

The CDR3 coding sequence is TGTGCCAGTAGTATTAGCCAGCCGTACCAAGAGACCCAGTACTTC. Translating gives CASSISQPYQETQYF. This chain joins TRBV19 and TRBJ2-5; D gene uncertain. V was cut by 3 bases and J by 0 bases, with 11 bases left in between. The CDR3 totals 15 residues. Germline assignment: CDR1 LNHDA and CDR2 SQIVND (reference sequence).

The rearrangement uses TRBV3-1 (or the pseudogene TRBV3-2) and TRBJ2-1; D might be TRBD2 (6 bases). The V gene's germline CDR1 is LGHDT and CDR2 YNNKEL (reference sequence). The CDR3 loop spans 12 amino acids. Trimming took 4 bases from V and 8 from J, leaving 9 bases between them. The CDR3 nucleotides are TGTGCCAGCAGCCCGGGGGTGCATGAGCAGTTCTTC. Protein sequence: CASSPGVHEQFF.

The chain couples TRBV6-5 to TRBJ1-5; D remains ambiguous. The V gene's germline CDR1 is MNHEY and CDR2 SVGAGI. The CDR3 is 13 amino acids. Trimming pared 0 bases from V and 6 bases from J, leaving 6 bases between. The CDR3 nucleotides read TGTGCCAGCAGTTACTCGCCGGGTCAGCCCCAGCATTTT. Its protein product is CASSYSPGQPQHF.

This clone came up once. DNA of the CDR3: TGTGCCAGCAGTGAGAGGTTTGCGAACACTGAAGCTTTCTTT. Protein sequence: CASSERFANTEAFF. The V and J genes are TRBV2 and TRBJ1-1, with D unresolved. Trimming took 3 bases from V and 1 from J, leaving 9 bases between them. The CDR3 consists of 14 residues. Germline loops: CDR1 SNHLY, CDR2 FYNNEI.

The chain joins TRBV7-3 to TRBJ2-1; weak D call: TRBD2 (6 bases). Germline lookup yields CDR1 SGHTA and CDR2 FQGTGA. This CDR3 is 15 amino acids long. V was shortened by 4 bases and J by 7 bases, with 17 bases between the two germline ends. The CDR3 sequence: CASSSHLGGVNEQFF. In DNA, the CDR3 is TGTGCCAGCAGCTCACATCTTGGCGGGGTAAATGAGCAGTTCTTC.

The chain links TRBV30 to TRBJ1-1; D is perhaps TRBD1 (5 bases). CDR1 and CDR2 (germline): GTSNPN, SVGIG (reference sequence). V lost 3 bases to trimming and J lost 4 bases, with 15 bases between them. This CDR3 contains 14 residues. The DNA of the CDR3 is TGTGCCTGGAGCTCTAGCGTGGGGACCACTGAAGCTTTCTTT. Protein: CAWSSSVGTTEAFF.

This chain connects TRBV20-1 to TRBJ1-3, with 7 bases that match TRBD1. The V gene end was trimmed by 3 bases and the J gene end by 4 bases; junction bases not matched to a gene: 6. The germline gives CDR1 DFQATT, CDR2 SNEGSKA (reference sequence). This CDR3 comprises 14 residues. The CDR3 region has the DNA TGCAGTGCTAGTGACAGGGTTGGGGGAAACACCATATATTTT. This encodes CSASDRVGGNTIYF.

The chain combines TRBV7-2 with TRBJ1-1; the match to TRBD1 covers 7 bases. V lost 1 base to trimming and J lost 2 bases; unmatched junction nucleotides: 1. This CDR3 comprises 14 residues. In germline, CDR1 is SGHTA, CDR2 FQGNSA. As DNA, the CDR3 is TGTGCCAGCAGCTTAGGACAGGGAAACACTGAAGCTTTCTTT. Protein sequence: CASSLGQGNTEAFF.

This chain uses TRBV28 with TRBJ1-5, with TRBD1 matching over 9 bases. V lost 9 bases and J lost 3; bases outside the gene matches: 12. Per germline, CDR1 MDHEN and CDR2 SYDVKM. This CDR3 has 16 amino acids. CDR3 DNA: TGTGCCAGTACTAAATACAGGGGGCTAGACAATCAGCCCCAGCATTTT. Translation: CASTKYRGLDNQPQHF.

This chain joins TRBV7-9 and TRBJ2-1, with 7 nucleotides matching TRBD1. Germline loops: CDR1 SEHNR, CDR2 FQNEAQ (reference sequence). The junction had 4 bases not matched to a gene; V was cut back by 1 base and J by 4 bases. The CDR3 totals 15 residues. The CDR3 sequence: CASSLGDRVYNEQFF. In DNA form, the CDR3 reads TGTGCCAGCAGCTTAGGAGACAGGGTATACAATGAGCAGTTCTTC.

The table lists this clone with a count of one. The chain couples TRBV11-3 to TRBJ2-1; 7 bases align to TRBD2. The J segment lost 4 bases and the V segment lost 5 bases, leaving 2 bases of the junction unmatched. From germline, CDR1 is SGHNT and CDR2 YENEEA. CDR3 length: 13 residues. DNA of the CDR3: TGTGCCAGCAGCCGGGGGGAATACAATGAGCAGTTCTTC. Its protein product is CASSRGEYNEQFF.

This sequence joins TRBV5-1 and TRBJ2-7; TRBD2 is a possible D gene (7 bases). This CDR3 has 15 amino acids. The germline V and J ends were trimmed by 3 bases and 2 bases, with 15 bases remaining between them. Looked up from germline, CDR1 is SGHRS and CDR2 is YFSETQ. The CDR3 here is CASSSRGGDPYEQYF. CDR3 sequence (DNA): TGCGCCAGCAGCTCGAGGGGGGGAGACCCCTACGAGCAGTACTTC.

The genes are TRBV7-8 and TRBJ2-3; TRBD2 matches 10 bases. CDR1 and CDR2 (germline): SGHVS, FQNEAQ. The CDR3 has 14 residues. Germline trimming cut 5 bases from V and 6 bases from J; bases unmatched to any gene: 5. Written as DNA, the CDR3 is TGTGCCAGCAGCCCTAGGACTAGCGGCGATACGCAGTATTTT. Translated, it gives CASSPRTSGDTQYF.

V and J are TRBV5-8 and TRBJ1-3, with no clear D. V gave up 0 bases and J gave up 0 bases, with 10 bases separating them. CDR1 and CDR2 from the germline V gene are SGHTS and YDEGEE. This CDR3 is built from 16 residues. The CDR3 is CASSLGRWSSGNTIYF. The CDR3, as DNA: TGTGCCAGCAGCTTGGGACGTTGGAGCTCTGGAAACACCATATATTTT.

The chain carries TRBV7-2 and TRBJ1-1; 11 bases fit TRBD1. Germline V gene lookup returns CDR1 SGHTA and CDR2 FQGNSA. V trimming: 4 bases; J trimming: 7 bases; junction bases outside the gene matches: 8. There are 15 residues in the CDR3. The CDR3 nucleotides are TGTGCCAGCAGCTCCGGGACAGGGGGTAGGAATGAAGCTTTCTTT. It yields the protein CASSSGTGGRNEAFF.

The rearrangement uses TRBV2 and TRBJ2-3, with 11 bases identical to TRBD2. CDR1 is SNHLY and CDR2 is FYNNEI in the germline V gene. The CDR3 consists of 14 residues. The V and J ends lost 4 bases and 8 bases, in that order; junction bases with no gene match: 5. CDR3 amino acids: CASSVTSGIGTQYF. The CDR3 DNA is TGTGCCAGCAGTGTGACTAGCGGGATAGGTACGCAGTATTTT.

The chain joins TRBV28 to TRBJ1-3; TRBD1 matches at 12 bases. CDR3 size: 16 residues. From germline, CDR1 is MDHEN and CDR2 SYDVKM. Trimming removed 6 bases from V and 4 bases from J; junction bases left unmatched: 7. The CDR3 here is CASSPGDRGRGNTIYF. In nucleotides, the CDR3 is TGTGCCAGCAGCCCCGGGGACAGGGGGCGGGGAAACACCATATATTTT.

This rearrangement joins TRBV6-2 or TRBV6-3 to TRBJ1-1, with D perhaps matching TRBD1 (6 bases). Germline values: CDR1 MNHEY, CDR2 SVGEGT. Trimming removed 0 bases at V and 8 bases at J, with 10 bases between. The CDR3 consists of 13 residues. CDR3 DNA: TGTGCCAGCAGTTACTCGACAGGACTGGAAGCTTTCTTT. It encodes CASSYSTGLEAFF.

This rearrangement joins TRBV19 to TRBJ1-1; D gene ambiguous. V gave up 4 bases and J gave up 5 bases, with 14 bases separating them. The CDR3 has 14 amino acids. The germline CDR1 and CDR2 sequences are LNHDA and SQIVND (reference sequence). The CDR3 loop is CASSTPGRVTEAFF. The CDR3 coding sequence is TGTGCCAGTAGTACCCCCGGGAGGGTTACTGAAGCTTTCTTT.

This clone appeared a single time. Written as DNA, the CDR3 is TGTGCCAGCATAGGGGCGCGGGGGGCCAACGTCCTGACTTTC. It yields the protein CASIGARGANVLTF. The chain combines TRBV28 with TRBJ2-6; D may be TRBD1 (5 bases). There are 14 residues in the CDR3. CDR1 is MDHEN, CDR2 SYDVKM, per germline. V lost 7 bases, J lost 4 bases, and 11 bases lay in between.

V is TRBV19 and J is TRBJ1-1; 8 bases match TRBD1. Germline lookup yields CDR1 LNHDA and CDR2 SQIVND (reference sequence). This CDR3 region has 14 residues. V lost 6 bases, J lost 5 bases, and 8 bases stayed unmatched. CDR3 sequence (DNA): TGTGCCAGTAGGATTAGGGACAGGAGAACTGAAGCTTTCTTT. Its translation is CASRIRDRRTEAFF.